A selection of T cell receptor beta chains follows, all from one sample in a study of blood T cell repertoires in COVID-19. Libraries were prepared by immunoSEQ multiplex PCR; TCRdb keeps only in-frame clonotypes and omits some of them. The sample has 230,000 or so clones, around 88% seen once; the top ten hold roughly 14%. Sequencing was done on a sample of PBMCs or T cells enriched from blood (not recorded which). The receptors were sampled from a woman in her 50s with acute COVID-19. Each CDR3 is given with its conserved first and last residue. D genes are given only for firm matches. Size is omitted from some rows. Given values are once, few, many or a class for expanded clones.

d_call: .; j_call: TRBJ2-7; v_call: TRBV10-3; clone_size: once; cdr3_aa: CAISSLSSYEQYF; cdr3_nt: TGTGCCATCAGTTCATTGAGCTCCTACGAGCAGTACTTC
d_call: TRBD1; j_call: TRBJ1-1; v_call: TRBV5-1; clone_size: .; cdr3_aa: CASSSGGQGATEAFF; cdr3_nt: TGCGCCAGCAGCTCCGGTGGACAGGGGGCGACTGAAGCTTTCTTT
d_call: .; j_call: TRBJ1-4; v_call: TRBV15; clone_size: .; cdr3_aa: CATSRDDRRNLFF; cdr3_nt: TGTGCCACCAGCAGAGACGACAGGAGGAATCTGTTTTTT
d_call: TRBD2; j_call: TRBJ2-7; v_call: TRBV7-9; clone_size: .; cdr3_aa: CASSLTLAGEEQYF; cdr3_nt: TGTGCCAGCAGCTTAACTCTAGCGGGAGAAGAGCAGTACTTC
d_call: .; j_call: TRBJ2-7; v_call: TRBV5-4; clone_size: few; cdr3_aa: CASSLDPSSYEQYF; cdr3_nt: TGTGCCAGCAGCTTGGATCCTAGCTCCTACGAGCAGTACTTC
d_call: .; j_call: TRBJ2-1; v_call: TRBV5-1; clone_size: .; cdr3_aa: CASSLTSSSHEQFF; cdr3_nt: TGCGCCAGCAGCTTGACGTCTAGCTCCCATGAGCAGTTCTTC
d_call: .; j_call: TRBJ1-1; v_call: TRBV28; clone_size: once; cdr3_aa: CASSLGQGKAFF; cdr3_nt: TGTGCCAGCAGCCTTGGCCAGGGGAAAGCTTTCTTT
d_call: .; j_call: TRBJ2-5; v_call: TRBV6-2/TRBV6-3; clone_size: .; cdr3_aa: CASSRGHLPKTQYF; cdr3_nt: TGTGCCAGCAGCCGGGGGCATCTTCCAAAGACCCAGTACTTC
d_call: .; j_call: TRBJ2-1; v_call: TRBV9; clone_size: few; cdr3_aa: CASSSPFGNNEQFF; cdr3_nt: TGTGCCAGCAGCTCCCCCTTCGGGAATAATGAGCAGTTCTTC
d_call: TRBD2; j_call: TRBJ2-1; v_call: TRBV3-1/TRBV3-2; clone_size: once; cdr3_aa: CASSLERTSGYNEQFF; cdr3_nt: TGTGCCAGCAGCCTGGAACGGACTAGCGGGTACAATGAGCAGTTCTTC
d_call: .; j_call: TRBJ1-5; v_call: TRBV28; clone_size: .; cdr3_aa: CASSLLGSSNQPQHF; cdr3_nt: TGTGCCAGCAGTTTATTAGGGAGCAGCAATCAGCCCCAGCATTTT
d_call: .; j_call: TRBJ2-2; v_call: TRBV5-1; clone_size: .; cdr3_aa: CASTLPDAAGGRGELFF; cdr3_nt: TGCGCCAGCACCCTACCGGACGCGGCGGGTGGGCGTGGGGAGCTGTTTTTT
d_call: TRBD1; j_call: TRBJ2-7; v_call: TRBV7-3; clone_size: .; cdr3_aa: CASSFSGTASKQYF; cdr3_nt: TGTGCCAGCAGCTTCTCCGGGACAGCATCCAAGCAGTACTTC
d_call: TRBD2; j_call: TRBJ2-5; v_call: TRBV7-9; clone_size: .; cdr3_aa: CASSFWLLAAQETQYF; cdr3_nt: TGTGCCAGCAGCTTCTGGCTACTAGCGGCCCAAGAGACCCAGTACTTC